Presented here are 20 T cell receptor beta chains from one specimen sequenced in a study of regulatory T cells in long-lasting Graves disease. The TCR beta library used iRepertoire HTBI primers with Arm-PCR amplification of CDR3. TCRdb analysed the multiplex PCR reads with MiXCR anew, one entry per CDR3 protein. In the table there are roughly 450,000 distinct CDR3 sequences, about 20% of which are singletons. Time point indicated: persistent/refractory GD, antithyroid drugs over 5 years with positive TRAb. The TCR library was made from RNA that had been extracted from PBMCs in TRIzol. The source was peripheral blood mononuclear cells (PBMCs), collected when the disease was refractory, from a patient treated with antithyroid drugs. All receptors come from a female donor with Graves disease.

V is TRBV6-5 and J is TRBJ2-7; tentatively, D is TRBD1 or TRBD2 (5 bases each). V was trimmed by 2 bases and J by 3 bases, leaving 14 bases between them. Germline CDR1 MNHEY, CDR2 SVGAGI. The CDR3 totals 15 residues. CDR3 sequence (DNA): TGTGCCAGCAGTTACCCACTAGGACACGACTACGAGCAGTACTTC. This sequence encodes CASSYPLGHDYEQYF.

This clonotype was counted at least ten times. The gene calls are TRBV30 and TRBJ1-1; the D gene is possibly TRBD1 (6 bases). This CDR3 comprises 12 residues. Germline values: CDR1 GTSNPN, CDR2 SVGIG (reference sequence). V was shortened by 3 bases and J by 7 bases, with 12 bases between the two germline ends. CDR3 in DNA: TGTGCCTGGAGCAGATACAGGGTTGAAGCTTTCTTT. Its protein is CAWSRYRVEAFF.

About this clonotype: This likely reflects a read error, since a far larger clone is one base away. The rearrangement uses TRBV6-1 and TRBJ2-7, with 9 bases matching TRBD1. The germline CDR1 and CDR2 sequences are MNHNS and SASEGT. V dropped 6 bases and J dropped 5; count of bases not matched to a gene: 8. The length of the CDR3 is 14 residues. CDR3 nucleotide sequence: TGTGCCAGCAGCTTCGGGACAGGGATGAACGAGCAGTACTTC. It translates to CASSFGTGMNEQYF.

The chain employs TRBV5-1 and TRBJ1-1; 9 bases map to TRBD1. The CDR3 has 14 amino acids. The germline gives CDR1 SGHRS, CDR2 YFSETQ. The V gene end was trimmed by 3 bases and the J gene end by 4 bases; junction bases not matched to a gene: 4. The CDR3 region is CASSSTGGFTEAFF. The DNA for the CDR3 is TGCGCCAGCAGCTCGACAGGGGGTTTCACTGAAGCTTTCTTT. The whole variable domain, filled in from reference TRBV5-1 and TRBJ1-1, reads KAGVTQTPRYLIKTRGQQVTLSCSPISGHRSVSWYQQTPGQGLQFLFEYFSETQRNKGNFPGRFSGRQFSNSRSEMNVSTLELGDSALYLCASSSTGGFTEAFFGQGTRLTVV.

This clonotype has a handful of counts. The chain combines TRBV7-2 with TRBJ2-3; the D gene is possibly TRBD1 (5 bases). Germline loops: CDR1 SGHTA, CDR2 FQGNSA. V gave up 2 bases and J gave up 2 bases, with 14 bases separating them. This CDR3 has 16 residues. CDR3 residues: CASSLRPQGSTDTQYF. CDR3 nucleotide sequence: TGTGCCAGCAGCTTACGTCCCCAGGGTTCCACAGATACGCAGTATTTT.

This clonotype came up once. The CDR3 reads CASSLGGGQGGLEQYF. The CDR3, as DNA: TGTGCCAGCAGCTTGGGGGGTGGACAGGGCGGCCTGGAGCAGTACTTC. The chain carries TRBV7-9 and TRBJ2-7; 8 bases agree with TRBD1. CDR1 SEHNR and CDR2 FQNEAQ come from the germline V gene (reference sequence). The V gene end was trimmed by 3 bases and the J gene end by 7 bases; junction bases not matched to a gene: 14. The length of the CDR3 is 16 residues.

The rearrangement uses TRBV20-1 and TRBJ2-4; D may match TRBD1 or TRBD2 (5 bases each). Trimming took off 6 bases at V and 0 bases at J, with 9 bases between the two ends. Germline CDR1 is DFQATT and CDR2 is SNEGSKA (reference sequence). The length of the CDR3 is 13 residues. The CDR3 reads CSAQGVAKNIQYF. CDR3 nucleotides: TGCAGTGCCCAGGGAGTAGCCAAAAACATTCAGTACTTC.

The sample holds a few counts of this clonotype. The chain couples TRBV7-9 to TRBJ1-5; the match to TRBD1 covers 7 bases. The germline V gene encodes CDR1 SEHNR and CDR2 FQNEAQ (reference sequence). This CDR3 contains 16 residues. V shed 5 bases and J 4 bases; nucleotides not matched to a gene: 11. In DNA form, the CDR3 reads TGTGCCAGCAGCCCCTCTGGCAGGGGGGATAATCAGCCCCAGCATTTT. Its translation is CASSPSGRGDNQPQHF.

The chain carries TRBV2 and TRBJ2-1; D gene unclear. From germline, CDR1 is SNHLY and CDR2 FYNNEI. CDR3 length equals 13 residues. Trimming took off 6 bases at V and 9 bases at J, with 15 bases between the two ends. Written as DNA, the CDR3 is TGTGCCAGCAGCCAGTTTAACGGGTCTGAGCAGTTCTTC. The encoded protein is CASSQFNGSEQFF.

A note on this clonotype: This may arise from a read error, as a much more abundant clone is one base away. This CDR3 is missing its conserved last phenylalanine or tryptophan, likely due to a read error. The chain has TRBV7-9 and TRBJ1-6; 7 bases align to TRBD1. Germline-derived CDR1 and CDR2 are SEHNR and FQNEAQ (reference sequence). The junction had 1 base not matched to a gene; V was cut back by 5 bases and J by 0 bases. The CDR3 totals 15 residues. The CDR3 DNA reads as TGTGCCAGCAGCGGGACAGACTCCTATAATTCACCCCTCCACTCT. Translation gives CASSGTDSYNSPLHS.

This clonotype was picked up a small number of times. V and J are TRBV4-1 and TRBJ1-4; D is undetermined. The CDR3 has 15 residues. V lost 4 bases to trimming and J lost 4 bases, with 13 bases between them. In germline, CDR1 is MGHRA, CDR2 YSYEKL. The DNA of the CDR3 is TGCGCCAGCAGCCCCACAGCGATCCATAATGAAAAACTGTTTTTT. Protein product: CASSPTAIHNEKLFF.

This chain links TRBV29-1 with TRBJ2-3; either TRBD1 or TRBD2 may fit D (5 bases each). The CDR3 runs 13 residues. Germline V gene sequence: CDR1 SQVTM, CDR2 ANQGSEA. Trimming removed 6 bases from V and 11 bases from J, with 21 bases in between. The CDR3 nucleotides read TGCAGCGTGGCTAATCTAGGGACCCCTAGGCAGTATTTT. Encoded protein: CSVANLGTPRQYF.

This clonotype turned up a few times. The V call is TRBV6-1, the J call TRBJ1-5; D not certain. V lost 8 bases to trimming and J lost 5 bases, with 10 bases between them. This CDR3 spans 12 amino acids. The V gene's germline CDR1 is MNHNS and CDR2 SASEGT. DNA for the CDR3: TGTGCCAGCGGGATCGAGGATCAGCCCCAGCATTTT. Protein sequence: CASGIEDQPQHF.

This chain links TRBV12-5 with TRBJ2-1; D is possibly TRBD1 (6 bases). CDR3 length equals 13 residues. Per the germline V gene, CDR1 is LGHNT and CDR2 is FRNRAP. The V gene lost 6 bases and the J gene lost 4 bases, with 10 bases spanning the gap. The CDR3 DNA reads TGTGCTAGTGGGCCGACAGGATACAATGAGCAGTTCTTC. Protein: CASGPTGYNEQFF.

This clonotype showed up just a few times. CDR3 DNA: TGCAGTGCTAAGGACGGTTTAAAAACGAATCAGCCCCAGCATTTT. This translates into CSAKDGLKTNQPQHF. The chain is built from TRBV20-1 and TRBJ1-5; D unresolved. V lost 4 bases, J lost 4 bases, and 17 bases lay in between. The germline V gene encodes CDR1 DFQATT and CDR2 SNEGSKA (reference sequence). The length of the CDR3 is 15 residues.

The table lists this clonotype with a few counts. This chain joins TRBV30 and TRBJ2-2; D unresolved. V lost 2 bases and J lost 7, with 8 bases in between. The CDR3 spans 12 residues. The germline CDR1 and CDR2 sequences are GTSNPN and SVGIG (reference sequence). For the CDR3, the DNA is TGTGCCTGGAGTCTCTCTAACGGGGAGCTGTTTTTT. This encodes CAWSLSNGELFF.

This clonotype was detected only a few times. The chain uses TRBV5-1 and TRBJ1-2; D not certain. Germline loops: CDR1 SGHRS, CDR2 YFSETQ. V gave up 5 bases and J gave up 3 bases, with 8 bases separating them. This CDR3 comprises 12 residues. CDR3 sequence (DNA): TGCGCCAGCAGAGGGAAAGACTATGGCTACACCTTC. Translated, it gives CASRGKDYGYTF.

V usage is TRBV30 and J usage is TRBJ2-7; 7 bases match TRBD1. Per the germline V gene, CDR1 is GTSNPN and CDR2 is SVGIG (reference sequence). V dropped 1 base and J dropped 10; count of bases not matched to a gene: 4. The CDR3 consists of 11 residues. The CDR3 coding sequence is TGTGCCTGGAGTGAACACAGGGGTCAGTACTTC. It codes for CAWSEHRGQYF.

At least ten counts were recorded for this clonotype. This sequence joins TRBV2 and TRBJ1-5; D is undetermined. Deletions cut 8 bases from V and 1 base from J, with 9 bases between. The CDR3 is 13 amino acids. Per the germline V gene, CDR1 is SNHLY and CDR2 is FYNNEI. The CDR3: CASAEVSNQPQHF. The CDR3 nucleotides read TGTGCCAGCGCGGAGGTGAGCAATCAGCCCCAGCATTTT.

This clonotype was counted a few times. This chain uses TRBV20-1 with TRBJ2-7, with D uncertain. The CDR3 runs 12 residues. V was clipped by 3 bases and J by 3 bases, with 9 bases between them. In germline, CDR1 is DFQATT, CDR2 SNEGSKA (reference sequence). The CDR3 coding sequence is TGCAGTGCTAGCTCGGCCAGCTACGAGCAGTACTTC. Its protein is CSASSASYEQYF.